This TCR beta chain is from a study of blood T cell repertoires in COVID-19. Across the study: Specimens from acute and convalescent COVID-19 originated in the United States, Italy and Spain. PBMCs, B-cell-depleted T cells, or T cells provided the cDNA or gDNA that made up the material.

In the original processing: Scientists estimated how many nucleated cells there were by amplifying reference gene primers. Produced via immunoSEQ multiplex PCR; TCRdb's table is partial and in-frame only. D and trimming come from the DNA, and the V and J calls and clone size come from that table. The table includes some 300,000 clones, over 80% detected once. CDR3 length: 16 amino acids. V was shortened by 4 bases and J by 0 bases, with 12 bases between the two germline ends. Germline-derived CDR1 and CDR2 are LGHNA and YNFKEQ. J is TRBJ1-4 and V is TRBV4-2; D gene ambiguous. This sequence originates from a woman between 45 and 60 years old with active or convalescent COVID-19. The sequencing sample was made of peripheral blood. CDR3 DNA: TGTGCCAGCAGCCTAATCCGACGGGCAACTAATGAAAAACTGTTTTTT. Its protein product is CASSLIRRATNEKLFF.